The entry that follows covers one T cell receptor (beta chain) sequence. Its target is unknown. This specimen belongs to a study of cytomegalovirus exposure and HLA in healthy donors. General study results and limits: As immune exposure information, only CMV serostatus was available.

Germline CDR1 SNHLY, CDR2 FYNNEI. The V and J ends lost 8 bases and 5 bases, in that order; junction bases with no gene match: 9. The CDR3 has 14 residues. The study ran its PCR with 60 Vbeta and 13 Jbeta primers. Assay used: immunoSEQ multiplex PCR; TCRdb lists only in-frame clones, some missing. The table has roughly 160,000 clones, approximately 78% seen once. Each donor's status was that of a healthy bone marrow donor. The chain links TRBV2 to TRBJ2-5, with 9 nucleotides matching TRBD2. The material sequenced was PBMCs. The receptor was derived from a woman in her twenties or thirties in good health and CMV-seropositive. The CDR3 DNA reads TGTGCCAGCGAACTAGCGGGTTCCAGGGAGACCCAGTACTTC. This codes for CASELAGSRETQYF. Based on the CDR3 plus reference TRBV2 and TRBJ2-5, the full variable domain is EPEVTQTPSHQVTQMGQEVILRCVPISNHLYFYWYRQILGQKVEFLVSFYNNEISEKSEIFDDQFSVERPDGSNFTLKIRSTKLEDSAMYFCASELAGSRETQYFGPGTRLLVL.